The clone carrying this T cell receptor beta chain was counted only a few times. The entry originates in a study of blood T cells in healthy people across ages. The CDR3 sequence is 15 residues long. V lost 3 bases to trimming and J lost 3 bases, with 14 bases between them. A J-beta primer mix and a sample-barcoded 5' primer were used in a second PCR of about 7 to 12 cycles. TCRdb re-called the 5' RACE reads through MiXCR, storing one row per CDR3 protein. Here the sample spans under 2,000,000 distinct CDR3 sequences, roughly 50% being singletons. Caucasian individuals from Russia who were healthy and aged about 6 to 95 acted as donors.

Sequencing input: blood. The V gene is TRBV12-3 or TRBV12-4, the J gene TRBJ2-5; maybe TRBD1 (6 bases). The origin of this receptor is a woman aged 35 to 49 in good health. CDR3 nucleotides: TGTGCCAGCAGTTTCCCGAACAGGGCTGAAGAGACCCAGTACTTC. It codes for CASSFPNRAEETQYF.